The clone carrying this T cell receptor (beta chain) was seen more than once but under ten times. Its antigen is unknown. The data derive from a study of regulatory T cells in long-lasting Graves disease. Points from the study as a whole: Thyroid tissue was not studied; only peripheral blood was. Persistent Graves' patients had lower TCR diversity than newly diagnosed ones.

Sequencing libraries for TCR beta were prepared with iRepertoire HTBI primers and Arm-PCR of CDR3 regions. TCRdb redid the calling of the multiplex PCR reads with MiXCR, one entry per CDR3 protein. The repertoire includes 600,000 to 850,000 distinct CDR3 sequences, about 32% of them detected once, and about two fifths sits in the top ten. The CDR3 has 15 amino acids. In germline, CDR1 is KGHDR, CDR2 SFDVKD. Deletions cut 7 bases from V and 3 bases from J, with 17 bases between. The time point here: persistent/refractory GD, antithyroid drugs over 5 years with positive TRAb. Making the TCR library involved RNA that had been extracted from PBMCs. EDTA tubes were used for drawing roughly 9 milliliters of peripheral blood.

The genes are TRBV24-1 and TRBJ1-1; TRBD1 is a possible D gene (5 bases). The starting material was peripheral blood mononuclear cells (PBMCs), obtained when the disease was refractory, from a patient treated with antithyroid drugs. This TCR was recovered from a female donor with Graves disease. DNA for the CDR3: TGTGCCACCAGCGGTAGAGGGGCCCGGTACACTGAAGCTTTCTTT. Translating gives CATSGRGARYTEAFF.